This entry lists 20 T cell receptor beta chains sequenced from one sample in a study of regulatory T cells in long-lasting Graves disease. The authors built TCR beta libraries using iRepertoire HTBI primers and Arm-PCR of CDR3 regions. TCRdb re-analysed the multiplex PCR reads in MiXCR, keeping a single row per CDR3 protein. Among roughly 700,000 distinct CDR3 sequences, 25% to 30% were seen once, and the ten largest hold under 55%. Regarding time point: persistent/refractory GD, antithyroid drugs over 5 years with positive TRAb. RNA isolated from PBMCs was used to make the TCR library. The source was peripheral blood mononuclear cells (PBMCs), collected when the disease was refractory, from a patient treated with antithyroid drugs. These receptors all stem from a female donor with Graves disease.

The chain couples TRBV7-9 to TRBJ1-1; weak D call: TRBD1 (5 bases). Trimming took 1 base from V and 5 from J, leaving 14 bases between them. The CDR3 sequence is 15 residues long. Germline CDR1 and CDR2: SEHNR and FQNEAQ (reference sequence). The CDR3 protein is CASSLDWGRGTEAFF. The DNA for the CDR3 is TGTGCCAGCAGCTTAGATTGGGGGAGGGGAACTGAAGCTTTCTTT.

This clonotype has only a few counts. The chain has TRBV2 and TRBJ1-2; maybe TRBD1 (6 bases). The V end was cut by 7 bases, the J end by 0 bases, with 21 bases between. Germline CDR1 reads SNHLY; CDR2 reads FYNNEI. CDR3 length: 17 residues. The DNA for the CDR3 is TGTGCCAGCAAACAGGAGGGGGGAGTCAGAACTAACTATGGCTACACCTTC. Its protein product is CASKQEGGVRTNYGYTF.

The V call is TRBV30, the J call TRBJ2-1, with a possible D match to TRBD2 (5 bases). CDR3 length: 12 amino acids. The germline V gene encodes CDR1 GTSNPN and CDR2 SVGIG (reference sequence). V lost 3 bases and J 10 bases, leaving 13 bases between the germline ends. The CDR3 loop is CAWRDTRGEQFF. CDR3 DNA: TGTGCCTGGAGAGACACCCGAGGGGAGCAGTTCTTC.

This clonotype has a handful of counts. This rearrangement joins TRBV28 to TRBJ1-1; D is ambiguous. CDR3 length equals 13 residues. Trimming took off 3 bases at V and 7 bases at J, with 12 bases between the two ends. From germline, CDR1 is MDHEN and CDR2 SYDVKM. CDR3 protein: CASSFGRYGEAFF. Written as DNA, the CDR3 is TGTGCCAGCAGTTTCGGGCGTTACGGTGAAGCTTTCTTT.

This chain links TRBV11-2 with TRBJ2-3; D remains unclear. The CDR3 runs 12 residues. CDR1 and CDR2 (germline): SGHAT, FQNNGV. V lost 4 bases and J 3 bases, leaving 5 bases between the germline ends. The CDR3 protein is CASSYLTDTQYF. CDR3 sequence (DNA): TGTGCCAGCAGCTATTTAACAGATACGCAGTATTTT.

The J gene is TRBJ1-2, the V gene TRBV29-1, with 9 bases lining up with TRBD1. Germline CDR1 is SQVTM and CDR2 is ANQGSEA. V shed 6 bases and J 3 bases; nucleotides not matched to a gene: 11. The CDR3 has 15 amino acids. Here the CDR3 DNA reads TGCAGCGTCAGCGACGTGGGACAGGGATACTATGGCTACACCTTC. It encodes CSVSDVGQGYYGYTF.

The chain has TRBV6-2 or TRBV6-3 and TRBJ2-5; TRBD1 is a possible D gene (5 bases). Germline V gives CDR1 MNHEY, CDR2 SVGEGT. CDR3 length equals 16 residues. The germline V and J ends were trimmed by 6 bases and 0 bases, with 17 bases remaining between them. CDR3 protein: CASRVRRRAYQETQYF. In nucleotides, the CDR3 is TGTGCCAGCAGGGTTAGGCGCAGGGCCTACCAAGAGACCCAGTACTTC.

The chain has TRBV10-3 and TRBJ2-7; 8 bases align to TRBD2. With 0 bases clipped from V and 5 bases from J, the junction kept 9 bases outside the gene matches. CDR1 and CDR2 from the germline V gene are ENHRY and SYGVKD. This CDR3 comprises 16 residues. The CDR3 loop reads CAISESAGRATHEQYF. DNA for the CDR3: TGTGCCATCAGTGAGTCGGCCGGGAGGGCCACCCACGAGCAGTACTTC.

The genes are TRBV19 and TRBJ1-5; a weak D match, TRBD1 (5 bases). Germline assignment: CDR1 LNHDA and CDR2 SQIVND (reference sequence). The CDR3 is 15 amino acids. V was trimmed by 2 bases and J by 5 bases, leaving 13 bases between them. The CDR3: CASSITGRGYQPQHF. CDR3 nucleotide sequence: TGTGCCAGTAGTATAACAGGACGAGGATATCAGCCCCAGCATTTT. The full variable domain, rest sourced from reference TRBV19 and TRBJ1-5, is DGGITQSPKYLFRKEGQNVTLSCEQNLNHDAMYWYRQDPGQGLRLIYYSQIVNDFQKGDIAEGYSVSREKKESFPLTVTSAQKNPTAFYLCASSITGRGYQPQHFGDGTRLSIL.

This clonotype was detected a few times. CDR3 sequence: CASSARDRGKSQHF. In nucleotides, the CDR3 is TGTGCCAGCAGTGCCCGGGACAGGGGAAAGTCCCAGCATTTT. V is TRBV6-1 and J is TRBJ1-5, with 10 bases matching TRBD1. The germline CDR1 and CDR2 sequences are MNHNS and SASEGT. Trimming removed 4 bases from V and 11 bases from J; junction bases left unmatched: 8. The CDR3 runs to 14 residues.

In its sample, this clonotype was seen a few times. The chain couples TRBV3-1 to TRBJ1-4; TRBD1 matches at 8 bases. There are 15 residues in the CDR3. Germline V gene lookup returns CDR1 LGHDT and CDR2 YNNKEL (reference sequence). With V trimmed by 7 bases and J by 5 bases, 9 bases remained unmatched. The DNA of the CDR3 is TGTGCCAGCAACCCAACAGGGGGGGGCAATGAAAAACTGTTTTTT. It codes for CASNPTGGGNEKLFF.

This clonotype was detected a few times. The V call is TRBV5-1, the J call TRBJ2-7, with 8 bases matching TRBD2. Germline CDR1 and CDR2: SGHRS and YFSETQ. This CDR3 comprises 13 residues. V gave up 2 bases and J gave up 7 bases; unmatched junction bases: 5. The CDR3 nucleotides read TGCGCCAGCAGCTTAGCGGGAGTAAGTGAGCAGTACTTC. Its protein is CASSLAGVSEQYF.

J is TRBJ2-7 and V is TRBV11-2, with TRBD1 identical over 8 bases. Trimming cost V 3 bases and J 3 bases; bases outside gene matches: 13. The germline V gene encodes CDR1 SGHAT and CDR2 FQNNGV. The CDR3 is 17 residues long. The CDR3 loop is CASSLVSRATGGYEQYF. CDR3 DNA: TGTGCCAGCAGCTTGGTCTCGCGGGCAACAGGGGGCTACGAGCAGTACTTC.

This clonotype has a handful of counts. The rearrangement joins TRBV12-3 or TRBV12-4 to TRBJ1-4, with 7 bases matching TRBD1. With 4 bases clipped from V and 4 bases from J, the junction kept 3 bases outside the gene matches. The CDR3 totals 14 residues. The CDR3 DNA reads TGTGCCAGCAGTTCGGACAGGTTTAATGAAAAACTGTTTTTT. Its translation: CASSSDRFNEKLFF.

This clonotype occurred a few times. V is TRBV6-1 and J is TRBJ1-1; 10 nucleotides line up with TRBD1. Germline-derived CDR1 and CDR2 are MNHNS and SASEGT. The CDR3 extends over 14 amino acids. V lost 6 bases, J lost 5 bases, and 6 bases stayed unmatched. In DNA form, the CDR3 reads TGTGCCAGCAGGGCGAGGACAGGGGGTACTGAAGCTTTCTTT. Amino acid sequence: CASRARTGGTEAFF.

In DNA, the CDR3 is TGTGCCAGCAGTTACTCGTTCAGGGGGCGTGAAAAACTGTTTTTT. Translation: CASSYSFRGREKLFF. The rearrangement joins TRBV6-2 or TRBV6-3 to TRBJ1-4; 8 bases align to TRBD1. The germline CDR1 and CDR2 sequences are MNHEY and SVGEGT. The trim removed 0 bases at V and 7 bases at J, leaving 4 bases unmatched. The CDR3 has 15 amino acids.

In its sample, this clonotype was seen a few times. This chain uses TRBV7-2 with TRBJ2-7; 8 positions match TRBD1. J was trimmed by 2 bases and V by 5 bases; bases with no gene match: 5. This CDR3 has 14 amino acids. Germline V CDR1 and CDR2: SGHTA, FQGNSA. The CDR3 nucleotides are TGTGCCAGCAGCACCATGACAGGGGCCTACGAGCAGTACTTC. This encodes CASSTMTGAYEQYF. The full variable domain, rest sourced from reference TRBV7-2 and TRBJ2-7, is GAGVSQSPSNKVTEKGKDVELRCDPISGHTALYWYRQSLGQGLEFLIYFQGNSAPDKSGLPSDRFSAERTGGSVSTLTIQRTQQEDSAVYLCASSTMTGAYEQYFGPGTRLTVT.

The chain has TRBV20-1 and TRBJ2-2; 7 nucleotides align to TRBD2. The length of the CDR3 is 15 residues. Germline CDR1 and CDR2: DFQATT and SNEGSKA (reference sequence). V dropped 5 bases and J dropped 2; count of bases not matched to a gene: 8. CDR3 sequence reads: CSALPAGINTGELFF. In DNA form, the CDR3 reads TGCAGTGCTCTACCAGCGGGGATAAACACCGGGGAGCTGTTTTTT.

This clonotype was recorded many times. CDR3 sequence (DNA): TGTGCCAGCAGTTTTTTGGACAGGGAGACTGAAGCTTTCTTT. Amino acid sequence: CASSFLDRETEAFF. The chain joins TRBV28 to TRBJ1-1; TRBD1 agrees at 8 bases. CDR3 size: 14 residues. The germline CDR1 and CDR2 sequences are MDHEN and SYDVKM. Trimming cost V 3 bases and J 5 bases; bases outside gene matches: 5.

The rearrangement joins TRBV10-3 to TRBJ1-1, with D perhaps matching TRBD1 (6 bases). This CDR3 has 14 residues. Trimming removed 9 bases at V and 1 base at J, with 15 bases between. Per germline, CDR1 ENHRY and CDR2 SYGVKD. The CDR3 is CAIARSTGNTEAFF. The CDR3 nucleotides are TGTGCCATAGCTAGATCGACAGGGAACACTGAAGCTTTCTTT.